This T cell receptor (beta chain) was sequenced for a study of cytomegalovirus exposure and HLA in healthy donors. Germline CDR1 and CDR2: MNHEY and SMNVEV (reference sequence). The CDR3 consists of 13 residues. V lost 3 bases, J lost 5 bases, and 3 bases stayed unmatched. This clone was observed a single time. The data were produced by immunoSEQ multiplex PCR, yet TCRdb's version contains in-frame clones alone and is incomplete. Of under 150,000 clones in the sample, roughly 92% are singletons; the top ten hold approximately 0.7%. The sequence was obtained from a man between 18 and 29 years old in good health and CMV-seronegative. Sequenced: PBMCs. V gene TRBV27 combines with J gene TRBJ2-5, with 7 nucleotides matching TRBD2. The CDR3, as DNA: TGTGCCAGCAGTTTCGGGGGGAGTGAGACCCAGTACTTC. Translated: CASSFGGSETQYF.